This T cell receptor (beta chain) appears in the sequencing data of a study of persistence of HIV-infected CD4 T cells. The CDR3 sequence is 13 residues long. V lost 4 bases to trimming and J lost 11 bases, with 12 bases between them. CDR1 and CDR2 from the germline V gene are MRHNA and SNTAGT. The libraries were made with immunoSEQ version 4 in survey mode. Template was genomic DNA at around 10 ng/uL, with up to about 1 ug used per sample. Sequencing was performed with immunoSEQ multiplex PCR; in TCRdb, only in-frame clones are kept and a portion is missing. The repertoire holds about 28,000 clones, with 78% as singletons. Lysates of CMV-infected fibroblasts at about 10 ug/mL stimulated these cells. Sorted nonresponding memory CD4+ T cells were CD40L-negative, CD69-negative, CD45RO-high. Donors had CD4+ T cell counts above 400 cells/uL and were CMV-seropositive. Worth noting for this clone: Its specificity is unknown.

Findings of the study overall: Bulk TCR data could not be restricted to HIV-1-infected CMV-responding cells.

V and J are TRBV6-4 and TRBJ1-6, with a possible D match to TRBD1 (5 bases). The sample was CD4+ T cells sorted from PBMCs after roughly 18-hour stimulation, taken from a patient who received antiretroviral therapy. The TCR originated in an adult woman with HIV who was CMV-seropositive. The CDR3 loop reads CASSGDGGTPLHF. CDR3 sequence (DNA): TGTGCCAGCAGTGGTGACGGGGGTACACCCCTCCACTTT.